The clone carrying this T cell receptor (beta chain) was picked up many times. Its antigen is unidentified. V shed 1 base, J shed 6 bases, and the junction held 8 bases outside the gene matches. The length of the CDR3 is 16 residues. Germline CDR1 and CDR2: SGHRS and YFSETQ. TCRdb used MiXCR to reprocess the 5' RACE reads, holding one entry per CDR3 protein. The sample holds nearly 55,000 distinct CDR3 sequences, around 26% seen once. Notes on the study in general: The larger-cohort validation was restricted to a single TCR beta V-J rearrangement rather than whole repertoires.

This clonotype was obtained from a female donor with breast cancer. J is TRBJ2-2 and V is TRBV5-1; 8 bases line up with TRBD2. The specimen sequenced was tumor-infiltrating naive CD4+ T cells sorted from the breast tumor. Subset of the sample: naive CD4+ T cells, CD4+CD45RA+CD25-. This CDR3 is CASSLRLARTPGELFF. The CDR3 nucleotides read TGCGCCAGCAGCTTGAGACTAGCGAGAACTCCCGGGGAGCTGTTTTTT.